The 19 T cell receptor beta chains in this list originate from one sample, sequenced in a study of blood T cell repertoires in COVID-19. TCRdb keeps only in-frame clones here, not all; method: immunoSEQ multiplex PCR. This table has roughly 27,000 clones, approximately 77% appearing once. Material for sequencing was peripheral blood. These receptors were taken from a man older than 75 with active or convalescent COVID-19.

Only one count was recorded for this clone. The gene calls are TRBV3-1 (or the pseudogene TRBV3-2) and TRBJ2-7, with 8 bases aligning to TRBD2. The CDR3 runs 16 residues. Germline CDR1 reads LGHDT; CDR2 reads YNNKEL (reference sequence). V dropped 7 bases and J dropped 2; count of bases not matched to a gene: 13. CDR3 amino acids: CASTPGLAGLTYEQYF. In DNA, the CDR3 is TGTGCCAGCACCCCGGGTCTAGCGGGTCTTACCTACGAGCAGTACTTC.

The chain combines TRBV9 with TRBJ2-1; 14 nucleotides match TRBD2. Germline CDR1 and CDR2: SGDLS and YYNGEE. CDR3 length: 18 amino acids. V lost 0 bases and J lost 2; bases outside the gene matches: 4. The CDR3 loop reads CASSVGTSGGFTYNEQFF. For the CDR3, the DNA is TGTGCCAGCAGCGTAGGGACTAGCGGGGGGTTCACCTACAATGAGCAGTTCTTC.

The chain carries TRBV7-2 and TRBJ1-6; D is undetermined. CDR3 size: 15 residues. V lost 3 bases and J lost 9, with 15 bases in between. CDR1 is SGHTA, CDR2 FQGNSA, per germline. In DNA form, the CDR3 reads TGTGCCAGCAGCTTCTCTGGGCAGTCTGCTTCACCCCTCCACTTT. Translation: CASSFSGQSASPLHF.

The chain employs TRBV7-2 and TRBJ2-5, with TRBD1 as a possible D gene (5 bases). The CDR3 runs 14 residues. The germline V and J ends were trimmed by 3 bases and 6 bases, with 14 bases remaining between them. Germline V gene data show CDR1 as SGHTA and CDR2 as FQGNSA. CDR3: CASSFGQGFQTQYF. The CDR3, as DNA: TGTGCCAGCAGCTTCGGCCAGGGATTTCAGACCCAGTACTTC. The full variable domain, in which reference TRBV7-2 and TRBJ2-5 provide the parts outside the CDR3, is GAGVSQSPSNKVTEKGKDVELRCDPISGHTALYWYRQSLGQGLEFLIYFQGNSAPDKSGLPSDRFSAERTGGSVSTLTIQRTQQEDSAVYLCASSFGQGFQTQYFGPGTRLLVL.

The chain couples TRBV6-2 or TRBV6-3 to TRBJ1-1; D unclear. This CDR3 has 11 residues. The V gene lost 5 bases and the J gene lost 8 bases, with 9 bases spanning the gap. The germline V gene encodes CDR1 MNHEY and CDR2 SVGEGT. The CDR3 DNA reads TGTGCCAGCAGTGACTTTACAGAAGCTTTCTTT. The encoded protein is CASSDFTEAFF.

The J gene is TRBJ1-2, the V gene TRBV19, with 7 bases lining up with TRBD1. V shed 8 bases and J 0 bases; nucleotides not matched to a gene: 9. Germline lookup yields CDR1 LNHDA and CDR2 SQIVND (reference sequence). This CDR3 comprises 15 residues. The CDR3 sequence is CASLRGTAANYGYTF. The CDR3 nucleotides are TGTGCCAGTCTCCGGGGGACAGCCGCTAACTATGGCTACACCTTC.

The CDR3 nucleotides read TGTGCCAGCAGTTTCCTACAGGGGGCTTATTCACCCCTCCACTTT. This gives the protein CASSFLQGAYSPLHF. The gene calls are TRBV28 and TRBJ1-6, with 9 bases fitting TRBD1. With 3 bases clipped from V and 8 bases from J, the junction kept 5 bases outside the gene matches. This CDR3 has 15 amino acids. Germline lookup yields CDR1 MDHEN and CDR2 SYDVKM.

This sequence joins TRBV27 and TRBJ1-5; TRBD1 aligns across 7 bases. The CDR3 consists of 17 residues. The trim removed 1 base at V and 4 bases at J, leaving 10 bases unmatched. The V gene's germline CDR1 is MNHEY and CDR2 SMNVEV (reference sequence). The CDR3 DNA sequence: TGTGCCAGCAGTTTATACAGGGGAGACGGGGGTAATCAGCCCCAGCATTTT. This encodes CASSLYRGDGGNQPQHF.

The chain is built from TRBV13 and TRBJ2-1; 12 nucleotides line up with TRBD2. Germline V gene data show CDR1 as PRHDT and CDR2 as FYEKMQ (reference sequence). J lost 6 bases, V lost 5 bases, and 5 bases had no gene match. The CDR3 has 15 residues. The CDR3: CASSQLAGGPNEQFF. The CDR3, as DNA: TGTGCCAGCAGCCAGCTAGCGGGGGGGCCCAATGAGCAGTTCTTC.

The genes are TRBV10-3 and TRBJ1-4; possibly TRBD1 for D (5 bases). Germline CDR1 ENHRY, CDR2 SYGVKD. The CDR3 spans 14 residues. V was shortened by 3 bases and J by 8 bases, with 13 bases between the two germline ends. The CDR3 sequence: CAISELGGREKLFF. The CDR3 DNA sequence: TGTGCCATCAGTGAATTGGGGGGTAGAGAAAAACTGTTTTTT.

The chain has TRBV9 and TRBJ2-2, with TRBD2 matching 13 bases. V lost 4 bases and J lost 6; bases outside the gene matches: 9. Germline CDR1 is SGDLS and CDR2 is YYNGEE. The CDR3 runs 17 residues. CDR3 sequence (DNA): TGTGCCAGCAGCTCCCGGACTAGCGGGAGAGGCGCCGGGGAGCTGTTTTTT. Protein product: CASSSRTSGRGAGELFF. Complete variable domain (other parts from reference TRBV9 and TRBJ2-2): DSGVTQTPKHLITATGQRVTLRCSPRSGDLSVYWYQQSLDQGLQFLIQYYNGEERAKGNILERFSAQQFPDLHSELNLSSLELGDSALYFCASSSRTSGRGAGELFFGEGSRLTVL.

The CDR3 protein is CASSPDSGHGYTF. The CDR3 DNA reads TGTGCCAGCAGTCCGGACAGTGGACATGGCTACACCTTC. This chain joins TRBV6-5 and TRBJ1-2; a possible D gene is TRBD1 (6 bases). The CDR3 sequence is 13 residues long. Per the germline V gene, CDR1 is MNHEY and CDR2 is SVGAGI. Trimming took off 5 bases at V and 6 bases at J, with 13 bases between the two ends.

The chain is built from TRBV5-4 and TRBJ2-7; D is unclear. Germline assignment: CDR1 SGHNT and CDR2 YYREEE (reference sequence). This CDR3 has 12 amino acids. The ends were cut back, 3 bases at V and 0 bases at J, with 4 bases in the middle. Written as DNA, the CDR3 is TGTGCCAGCAGCTCCAGCTCCTACGAGCAGTACTTC. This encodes CASSSSSYEQYF.

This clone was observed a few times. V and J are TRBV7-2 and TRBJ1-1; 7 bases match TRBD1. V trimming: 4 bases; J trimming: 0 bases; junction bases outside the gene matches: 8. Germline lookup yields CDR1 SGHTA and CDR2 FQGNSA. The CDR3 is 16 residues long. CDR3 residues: CASSSNRGNMNTEAFF. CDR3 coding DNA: TGTGCCAGCAGCTCAAACAGGGGAAACATGAACACTGAAGCTTTCTTT.

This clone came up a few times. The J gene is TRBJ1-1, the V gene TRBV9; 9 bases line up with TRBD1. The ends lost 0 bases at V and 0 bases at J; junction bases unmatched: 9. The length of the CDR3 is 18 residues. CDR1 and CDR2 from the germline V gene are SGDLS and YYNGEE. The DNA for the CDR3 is TGTGCCAGCAGCGTAGGTCCGGGGACAGGGTTCATGAACACTGAAGCTTTCTTT. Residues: CASSVGPGTGFMNTEAFF.

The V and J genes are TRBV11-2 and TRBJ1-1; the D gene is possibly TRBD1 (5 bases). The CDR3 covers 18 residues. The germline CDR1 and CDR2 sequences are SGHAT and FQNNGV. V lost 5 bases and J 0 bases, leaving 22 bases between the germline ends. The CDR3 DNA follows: TGTGCCAGCAGCGCGGGACTAGACATAATTCTAATGAACACTGAAGCTTTCTTT. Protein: CASSAGLDIILMNTEAFF.

In DNA form, the CDR3 reads TGTGCCAGCAGCTTGAAGGACTACGGTAAGCAGTTCTTC. It is translated as CASSLKDYGKQFF. V gene TRBV5-6 combines with J gene TRBJ2-1, with D possibly being TRBD2 (6 bases). CDR1 SGHDT and CDR2 YYEEEE come from the germline V gene. V gave up 1 base and J gave up 11 bases, with 13 bases separating them. CDR3 length: 13 residues. The entire variable domain, with the rest obtained from reference TRBV5-6 and TRBJ2-1, is as follows: DAGVTQSPTHLIKTRGQQVTLRCSPKSGHDTVSWYQQALGQGPQFIFQYYEEEERQRGNFPDRFSGHQFPNYSSELNVNALLLGDSALYLCASSLKDYGKQFFGPGTRLTVL.

In DNA form, the CDR3 reads TGTGCCACCAGTGATCGAAACTCAGGGGTTTTGGAGACCCAGTACTTC. It encodes CATSDRNSGVLETQYF. J is TRBJ2-5 and V is TRBV24-1, with D possibly being TRBD1 (6 bases). The CDR3 contains 16 residues. Trimming pared 3 bases from V and 5 bases from J, leaving 18 bases between. Per the germline V gene, CDR1 is KGHDR and CDR2 is SFDVKD.

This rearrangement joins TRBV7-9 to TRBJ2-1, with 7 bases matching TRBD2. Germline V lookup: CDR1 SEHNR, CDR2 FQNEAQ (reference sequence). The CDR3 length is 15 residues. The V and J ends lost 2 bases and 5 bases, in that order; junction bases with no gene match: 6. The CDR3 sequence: CASSLPTSEDNEQFF. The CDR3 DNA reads TGTGCCAGCAGCTTACCCACTAGCGAGGACAATGAGCAGTTCTTC.